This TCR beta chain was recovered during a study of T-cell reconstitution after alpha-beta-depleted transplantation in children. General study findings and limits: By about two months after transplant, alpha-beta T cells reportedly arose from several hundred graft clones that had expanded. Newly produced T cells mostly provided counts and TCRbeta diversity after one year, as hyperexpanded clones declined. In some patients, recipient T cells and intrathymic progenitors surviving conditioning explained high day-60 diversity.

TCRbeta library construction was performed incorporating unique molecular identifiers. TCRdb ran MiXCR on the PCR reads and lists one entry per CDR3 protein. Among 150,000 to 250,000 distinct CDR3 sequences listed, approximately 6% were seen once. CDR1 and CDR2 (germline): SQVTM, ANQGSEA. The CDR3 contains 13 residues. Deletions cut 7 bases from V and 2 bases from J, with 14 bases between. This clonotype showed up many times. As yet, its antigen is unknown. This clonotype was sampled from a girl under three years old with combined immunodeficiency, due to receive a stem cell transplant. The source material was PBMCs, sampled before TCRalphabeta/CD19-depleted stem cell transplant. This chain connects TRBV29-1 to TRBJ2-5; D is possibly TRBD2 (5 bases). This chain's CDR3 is CSDQRRRQETQYF. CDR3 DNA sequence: TGCAGCGACCAACGCAGGAGGCAAGAGACCCAGTACTTC.